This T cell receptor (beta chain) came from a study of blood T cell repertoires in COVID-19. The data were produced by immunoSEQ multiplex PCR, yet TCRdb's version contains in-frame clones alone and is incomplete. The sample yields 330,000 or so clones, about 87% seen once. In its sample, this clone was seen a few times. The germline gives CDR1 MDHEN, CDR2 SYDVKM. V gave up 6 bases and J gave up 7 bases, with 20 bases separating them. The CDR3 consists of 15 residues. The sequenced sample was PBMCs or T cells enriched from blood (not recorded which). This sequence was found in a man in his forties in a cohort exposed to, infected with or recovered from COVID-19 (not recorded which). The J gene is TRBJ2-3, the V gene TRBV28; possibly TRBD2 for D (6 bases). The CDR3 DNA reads TGTGCCAGCAGGTCTAGCGTCCGTATGGCTAATACGCAGTATTTT. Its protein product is CASRSSVRMANTQYF.